This T cell receptor beta chain is from a study of T cell responses to AZD1222 COVID-19 vaccine. On this clone itself: Antigen unknown.

Second-dose recipients at about 4 or about 12 weeks were treated as one pooled group. The data were produced by immunoSEQ multiplex PCR, yet TCRdb's version contains in-frame clones alone and is incomplete. This sample yields under 150,000 clones, of which roughly 92% are seen a single time; about 1.1% belongs to the top ten. Findings and caveats of the study: AZD1222 recipients seropositive at baseline numbered only six or seven.

Losses at the gene ends were 0 bases for V and 0 bases for J; bases not matched to a gene: 3. This CDR3 spans 16 amino acids. Per the germline V gene, CDR1 is MGHRA and CDR2 is YSYEKL. This chain connects TRBV4-1 to TRBJ2-7; 9 bases are shared with TRBD1. Sample: peripheral blood, taken 28 days after the second AZD1222 dose. This receptor was taken from an adult who received the AZD1222 COVID-19 vaccine. The CDR3 DNA is TGCGCCAGCAGCCAAGACGACAGGGGGAACTCCTACGAGCAGTACTTC. Translating gives CASSQDDRGNSYEQYF.